This TCR beta chain was obtained from a study of shared clonotypes between healthy human individuals. There are a few counts of this clone. Data came from immunoSEQ multiplex PCR; TCRdb stores just in-frame clones and leaves some out. Among 900,000 to 1,200,000 clones listed, approximately 80% were seen once. This CDR3 contains 16 residues. From germline, CDR1 is MDHEN and CDR2 SYDVKM. V was clipped by 3 bases and J by 0 bases, with 15 bases between them. V is TRBV28 and J is TRBJ2-7; D is possibly TRBD1 (6 bases). Sequencing used memory CD4+ T cells from PBMCs. Subset defined: CD45RA-negative fraction. This receptor was taken from a young man in good health. Some clones in this sample may be carry-over from other donors' samples. In DNA, the CDR3 is TGTGCCAGCAGTTTCGAGGACAGCCGCGGCTCCTACGAGCAGTACTTC. Amino acids: CASSFEDSRGSYEQYF.